These T cell receptor beta chains were read from a single sample in a study of glioma-infiltrating T cells after dendritic cell vaccination. Generated by immunoSEQ multiplex PCR, the TCRdb table keeps only in-frame clones and is missing some. This sample has some 90,000 clones, with over 75% found just once. Source: blood, taken after dendritic cell vaccination. All receptors derive from a human donor with glioblastoma. CDR3s leave out the opening cysteine and the closing phenylalanine or tryptophan. Each record gives: CDR3 length, V gene, J gene, CDR3 protein.

16	TRBV28	TRBJ1-6	ASQVRDRGPLRNSPLH
11	TRBV19	TRBJ1-1	ATTPIGGYEAF
15	TRBV7-8	TRBJ1-2	ASSARTGAWGNYGYT
13	TRBV10-3	TRBJ1-1	AISGREGMNTEAF
12	TRBV5-4	TRBJ1-1	ASSPDRMNTEAF
13	TRBV5-4	TRBJ2-5	ASSSRGGDQETQY
13	TRBV5-1	TRBJ1-1	ASSSLSTGGTEAF
14	TRBV2	TRBJ2-3	ASGFRQGPSTDTQY
15	TRBV27	TRBJ2-7	ASSFATTGGASHEQY
14	TRBV19	TRBJ1-6	ASSQPSGTGRPPLH
13	TRBV5-1	TRBJ1-1	ASSPTGVGSAEAF
15	TRBV18	TRBJ2-3	ASSPPFGGGGTDTQY
13	TRBV18	TRBJ1-1	ASSPTGVEGTEAF
17	TRBV11-2	TRBJ2-1	ASSLRDRGTSGRRGEQF
21	TRBV18	TRBJ1-5	ASSPLLSRDHFWTGDSNQPQH
9	TRBV28	TRBJ2-3	ASSLTDTQY
13	TRBV10-2	TRBJ2-7	ASSDPGTGEREQY
13	TRBV25-1	TRBJ2-4	ASRGQGGTKNIQY
13	TRBV5-1	TRBJ2-3	ASSLALAGTDTQY
16	TRBV7-2	TRBJ1-5	ASSLPRDRGFSNQPQH
10	TRBV6-6	TRBJ1-2	ALGGAHYGYT
15	TRBV7-3	TRBJ2-3	ASSLTRTGISTDTQY
12	TRBV7-2	TRBJ2-2	ASSLSTNTGELF
11	TRBV19	NA	ASSIVPSYEQY
14	TRBV4-2	TRBJ2-2	ASSQETLTGAGELF
12	TRBV5-1	TRBJ1-4	ASSPGGVNEKLF
11	TRBV6-6	TRBJ1-4	ASEGQGVEKLF
14	TRBV19	TRBJ2-1	ASSIEGSSFYNEQF
15	TRBV19	TRBJ1-3	ASSIWLWQGAGNTIY
15	TRBV18	TRBJ2-1	ASSPPTTSGRNHEQF
8	TRBV6-6	TRBJ1-1	ASSYLQAF
11	TRBV6-5	TRBJ1-1	ASSRDWDTEAF
18	TRBV6-1	TRBJ2-1	ASSERGALAGWSSYNEQF
15	TRBV27	TRBJ2-5	ASSSRTTRAPQETQY
12	TRBV6-1	TRBJ1-1	ASSRGQKNTEAF
14	TRBV5-6	TRBJ2-7	ASSLETGALYYEQY
12	TRBV2	TRBJ1-5	ASSEDRGNQPQH
14	TRBV11-2	TRBJ2-5	ASSLHALAGQETQY